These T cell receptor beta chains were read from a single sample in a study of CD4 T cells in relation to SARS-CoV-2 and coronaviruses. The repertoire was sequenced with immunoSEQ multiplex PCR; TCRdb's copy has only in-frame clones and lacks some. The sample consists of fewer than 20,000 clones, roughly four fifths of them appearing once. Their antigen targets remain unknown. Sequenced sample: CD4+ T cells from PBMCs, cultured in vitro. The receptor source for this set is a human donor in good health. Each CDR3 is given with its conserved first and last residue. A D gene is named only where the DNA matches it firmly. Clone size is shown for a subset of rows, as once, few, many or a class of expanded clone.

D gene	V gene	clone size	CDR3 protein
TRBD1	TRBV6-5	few	CASSLSTGAYGYTF
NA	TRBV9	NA	CASSVAGTGQETQYF
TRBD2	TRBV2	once	CASSALAGDTGELFF
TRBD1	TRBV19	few	CASGQGSRNTIYF
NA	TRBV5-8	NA	CASSLEEGPGNTIYF
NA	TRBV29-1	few	CSVGAATYNEQFF
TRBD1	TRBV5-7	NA	CASSFRQGNSPLHF
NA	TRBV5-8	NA	CASSRTGSTRSTEAFF
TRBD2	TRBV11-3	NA	CASSLGTSGPWDTQYF
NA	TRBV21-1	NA	CASVGSGGKTRGEQYF
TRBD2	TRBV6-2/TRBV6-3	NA	CASSYVSGRAYNEQFF
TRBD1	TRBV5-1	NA	CASSLGDRGSENIQYF
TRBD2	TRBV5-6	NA	CASSLRTSGSFTGELFF
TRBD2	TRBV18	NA	CASSPRLAGGGNEQFF
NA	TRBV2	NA	CASSEVRSNTGELFF
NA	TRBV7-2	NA	CASSPRVYGGVYEQYF
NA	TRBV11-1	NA	CASSFPPRVNTEAFF
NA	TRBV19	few	CASGVLSGTDTQYF
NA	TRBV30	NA	CAWSTRGGFLGSSNQPQHF
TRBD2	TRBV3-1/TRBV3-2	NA	CASSQERAGDDEQYF
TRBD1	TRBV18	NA	CASSREGGLTYEQYF
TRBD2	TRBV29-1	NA	CSDLQAGVINEQFF
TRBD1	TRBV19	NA	CASSPIGTGYDTEAFF
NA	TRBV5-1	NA	CASSWGVGSAYEQYF
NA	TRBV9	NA	CASSTPRVGAWANVLTF
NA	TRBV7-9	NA	CASSLTSGSTDTQYF
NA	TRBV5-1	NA	CASSPPTLDTQYF
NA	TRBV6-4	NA	CASSDVQGSGYTF
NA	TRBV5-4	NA	CASSLDWPQVHEQYF
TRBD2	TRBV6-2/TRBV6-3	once	CASSYWLAGEMGNTGELFF
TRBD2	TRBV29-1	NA	CSVERTSAKTQYF
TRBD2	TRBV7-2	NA	CASSLLSGGADRRNEQFF
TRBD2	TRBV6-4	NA	CASAYSGSNEQFF
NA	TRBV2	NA	CASSGQGYGYTF
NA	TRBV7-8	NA	CASSQSGFTGANVLTF
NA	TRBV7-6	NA	CASSLQEGGYEQYF
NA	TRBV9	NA	CASSVNPPPDSSGYTF
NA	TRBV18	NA	CASSPGGGPVNTEAFF
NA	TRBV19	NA	CASSIDRQGPQHF